Listed below are T cell receptor beta chains from one sample, sequenced in a study of blood T cell repertoires in COVID-19. Sequenced by immunoSEQ multiplex PCR; TCRdb stores in-frame clones only, minus some. The data contain about 400,000 clones, about 90% of them singletons. The sample consisted of peripheral blood. The receptors derive from a man between 35 and 55 years old with acute or convalescent COVID-19. CDR3s include the opening cysteine and the closing phenylalanine or tryptophan. Fields, in order: J gene, D gene, clone size, V gene, CDR3 DNA, CDR3 protein. A D gene is named only where the DNA matches it firmly. Clone sizes are given selectively: once, few, many, or a class where the clone is expanded.

>TRBJ2-1|TRBD1|-|TRBV9
TGTGCCAGCAGCGTGACAGGGGCGGGCGCCGAGCAGTTCTTC
CASSVTGAGAEQFF
>TRBJ1-1|-|-|TRBV5-8
TGTGCCAGCAGCTCGAGGGTTCGTGTTGCGAACACTGAAGCTTTCTTT
CASSSRVRVANTEAFF
>TRBJ2-1|-|-|TRBV30
TGTGCCTCACGTAGGGGGGAGGGGAAGATAAGCTCCTACAATGAGCAGTTCTTC
CASRRGEGKISSYNEQFF
>TRBJ2-7|-|-|TRBV30
TGTGCCTGGAGTCCGAGAGTACTAGGTGGCGAGCAGTACTTC
CAWSPRVLGGEQYF
>TRBJ1-4|-|-|TRBV28
TGTGCCAGCAGGGTACAGGGAAGGGATGAAAAACTGTTTTTT
CASRVQGRDEKLFF
>TRBJ1-1|-|-|TRBV7-8
TGTGCCAGCAGCTTAGCGCAGGGCACTGAAGCTTTCTTT
CASSLAQGTEAFF
>TRBJ2-1|-|-|TRBV7-2
TGTGCCAGCAGCTTTGGCGGTTCCTACAATGAGCAGTTCTTC
CASSFGGSYNEQFF
>TRBJ2-2|-|-|TRBV27
TGTGCCAGCAGTTTTGCACAGGTGAACACCGGGGAGCTGTTTTTT
CASSFAQVNTGELFF
>TRBJ2-3|-|-|TRBV9
TGTGCCAGCAGCTCGGGTGATGAAGGCACAGATACGCAGTATTTT
CASSSGDEGTDTQYF
>TRBJ2-2|-|-|TRBV28
TGTGCCAGCAGTCTCTTAAGGGAGGACACCGGGGAGCTGTTTTTT
CASSLLREDTGELFF
>TRBJ2-1|TRBD2|-|TRBV7-9
TGTGCCAGCCTACTAGCGGGCTACAATGAGCAGTTCTTC
CASLLAGYNEQFF
>TRBJ1-2|-|few|TRBV29-1
TGCAGCGTTGCTTATGGCTACACCTTC
CSVAYGYTF
>TRBJ2-1|-|few|TRBV4-1
TGCGCCAGCAGCCAAGGTCCTAATGAGCAGTTCTTC
CASSQGPNEQFF
>TRBJ2-7|TRBD2|-|TRBV30
TGTGCCGGCGCCGGGACTAGCGGGGTCCACTACGAGCAGTACTTC
CAGAGTSGVHYEQYF
>TRBJ2-1|TRBD1|once|TRBV5-1
TGCGCCAGCAGTGGGGACAGTATCGACTCCTACAATGAGCAGTTCTTC
CASSGDSIDSYNEQFF
>TRBJ2-5|-|-|TRBV6-6
TGTGCCAGCAGCTCGCAAGAGACCCAGTACTTC
CASSSQETQYF
>TRBJ1-4|-|-|TRBV6-1
TGTGCCAGCAGCCCCCGGGAGTCGGAAAAACTGTTTTTT
CASSPRESEKLFF
>TRBJ2-7|TRBD2|-|TRBV28
TGTGCCAGCAGTTCGTGGACTAGCGGGAGTTTGCCGTACTTC
CASSSWTSGSLPYF
>TRBJ2-7|-|few|TRBV4-1
TGCGCCAGCAGCCAAGATCGCGGGAAGACCTACGAGCAGTACTTC
CASSQDRGKTYEQYF
>TRBJ1-1|-|-|TRBV29-1
TGCAGCGTTACCGGGGGATTAGTGAACACTGAAGCTTTCTTT
CSVTGGLVNTEAFF
>TRBJ2-1|-|-|TRBV12-5
-
CASGLVRSFGEGSYNEQFF
>TRBJ1-5|-|once|TRBV6-5
TGTGCCAGCAGTTACTCGACTGGTCAGCCCCAGCATTTT
CASSYSTGQPQHF
>TRBJ2-3|TRBD1|-|TRBV24-1
TGTGCCACCAGTCGAGGGGGCCAGCCATCAGATACGCAGTATTTT
CATSRGGQPSDTQYF
>TRBJ1-1|-|-|TRBV3-1/TRBV3-2
TGTGCCAGCAGGACCAGGGGTAACACTGAAGCTTTCTTT
CASRTRGNTEAFF
>TRBJ2-1|TRBD2|-|TRBV6-5
TGTGCCAGCAGTAAACTAGCGGGGGGGGGCAATGAGCAGTTCTTC
CASSKLAGGGNEQFF
>TRBJ2-6|-|-|TRBV2
TGTGCCAGCAGCAAAAGGGGCCGTGGGGGCTCCGGGGCCAACGTCCTGACTTTC
CASSKRGRGGSGANVLTF
>TRBJ2-7|TRBD1|-|TRBV6-5
TGTGCCAGCAGTATACGAACTGAGGGGGCCAACGAGCAGTACTTC
CASSIRTEGANEQYF
>TRBJ2-5|TRBD1|-|TRBV5-4
TGTGCCAGCAGCTTGGGTGGGACAGGGGGTTCGGAGACCCAGTACTTC
CASSLGGTGGSETQYF
>TRBJ2-3|-|-|TRBV10-2
TGCGCCAGCCAGACAGGCGCTAGCACAGATACGCAGTATTTT
CASQTGASTDTQYF
>TRBJ1-4|TRBD1|-|TRBV9
TGTGCCAGCAGCGTAGAAGACAGGGTGGACGAAAAACTGTTTTTT
CASSVEDRVDEKLFF
>TRBJ1-1|TRBD1|-|TRBV7-6
TGTGCCAGCAGCCCCACCGGGACAGGGGGCACTGAAGCTTTCTTT
CASSPTGTGGTEAFF
>TRBJ2-2|TRBD1|-|TRBV30
TGTGCCTGGAGTGCGACAGGGGGTTTCACCGGGGAGCTGTTTTTT
CAWSATGGFTGELFF
>TRBJ2-3|TRBD2|-|TRBV10-3
TGTGCCATCAGTGTCGCTAGCGGGAGGGCCTCAGATACGCAGTATTTT
CAISVASGRASDTQYF
>TRBJ2-7|-|-|TRBV30
TGTGCCTGGGCTCAGGTCCTATACGAGCAGTACTTC
CAWAQVLYEQYF
>TRBJ2-7|-|once|TRBV6-2/TRBV6-3
TGTGCCAGCAGTTATAGGAGCTCCTACGAGCAGTACTTC
CASSYRSSYEQYF
>TRBJ2-1|TRBD1|-|TRBV14
TGTGCCAGCAGCCAAATGACAGGGCGACTCTTTAGCTCCTACAATGAGCAGTTCTTC
CASSQMTGRLFSSYNEQFF
>TRBJ1-2|-|-|TRBV6-5
TGTGCCAGCAGTCGGGCAGGGTTCCATGGCTACACCTTC
CASSRAGFHGYTF
>TRBJ2-7|TRBD2|-|TRBV4-1
TGCGCCAGCAGCCAATTCCTAGCGGGAGGCTCCTACGAGCAGTACTTC
CASSQFLAGGSYEQYF
>TRBJ2-2|TRBD2|-|TRBV6-4
TGTGCCAGCAGTGTACTAGCGGGAGTACCCGGGGAGCTGTTTTTT
CASSVLAGVPGELFF
>TRBJ2-7|-|-|TRBV24-1
TGTGCCACCAGTGACACCCGACAGGGAGGGCAGTACTTC
CATSDTRQGGQYF
>TRBJ1-2|-|-|TRBV7-2
TGTGCCAGCAGTCAACGCAACCAGGGCCTATATGGCTACACCTTC
CASSQRNQGLYGYTF
>TRBJ1-3|-|-|TRBV27
TGTGCCAGCAGGTACTCTGGAAACACCATATATTTT
CASRYSGNTIYF
>TRBJ2-3|TRBD2|-|TRBV9
TGTGCCAGCAGCGTTGATAGCGGGGGGGCTCTTAAAGGGACAGATACGCAGTATTTT
CASSVDSGGALKGTDTQYF